The TCR beta chain under discussion was sequenced for a study of blood T cell repertoires in COVID-19. Individuals drawn from 20 to 25 US areas were roughly 18 to 95 years old. Cohorts were based on clinical histories the participants reported. In the original processing: Scientists estimated how many nucleated cells there were by amplifying reference gene primers. Profiled with immunoSEQ multiplex PCR; TCRdb holds only in-frame clones, not every one. The D gene and trimming were derived from the DNA, and the V and J assignments and clone size from that table. Found here are under 200,000 clones, around 89% of them singletons; the top ten hold around 0.77%. V lost 1 base to trimming and J lost 9 bases, with 12 bases between them. Germline assignment: CDR1 SGHTA and CDR2 FQGNSA. CDR3 length equals 13 residues.

This chain links TRBV7-2 with TRBJ1-1, with D possibly being TRBD1 (6 bases). Sequencing was performed on PBMCs or T cells enriched from blood (not recorded which). This receptor was obtained from a woman between 18 and 29 years old who had recovered from COVID-19. The CDR3 DNA follows: TGTGCCAGCAGCTTAGACAGGGCCCCTAAAGCTTTCTTT. Protein: CASSLDRAPKAFF.